This entry lists 21 T cell receptor beta chains sequenced from one sample in a study of T cells after yellow fever vaccination. TCRdb independently ran MiXCR on the 5' RACE reads; one entry per CDR3 protein. The sample records nearly 350,000 distinct CDR3 sequences, about 7.8% being singletons. Specimen: PBMCs, collected about 49 days after the first yellow fever vaccination. Receptor source: a man aged 18 to 29 who received the YFV17D yellow fever vaccine.

The CDR3 sequence: CASSLRASNEKLFF. CDR3 in DNA: TGTGCCAGCAGCCTTCGCGCCAGTAATGAAAAACTGTTTTTT. This chain joins TRBV3-1 and TRBJ1-4; no reliable D call. Between the trimmed V and J ends, which lost 4 bases and 4 bases, there was a span of 10 bases. CDR3 size: 14 residues. Germline values: CDR1 LGHDT, CDR2 YNNKEL (reference sequence).

This clonotype turned up a few times. The chain links TRBV20-1 to TRBJ2-3, with TRBD2 matching 7 bases. This CDR3 is 14 amino acids long. Trimming took 3 bases from V and 3 from J; bases not matched to a gene: 6. Germline CDR1 DFQATT, CDR2 SNEGSKA (reference sequence). In DNA form, the CDR3 reads TGCAGTGCTAGGCACGCGGGGGTTACAGATACGCAGTATTTT. It codes for CSARHAGVTDTQYF.

This clonotype was found a few times. The V gene is TRBV5-1, the J gene TRBJ1-6; D is unresolved. CDR3 length: 14 residues. V shed 0 bases and J shed 5 bases, with 6 bases lying between them. CDR1 is SGHRS, CDR2 YFSETQ, per germline. The CDR3 sequence is CASSLAPNNSPLHF. The DNA of the CDR3 is TGCGCCAGCAGCTTGGCACCCAATAATTCACCCCTCCACTTT.

This clonotype was detected a few times. V and J are TRBV5-1 and TRBJ2-2, with 9 bases that match TRBD2. After removal of 4 bases from V and 4 bases from J, the junction contained 8 bases not matched to a gene. This CDR3 has 16 amino acids. The germline CDR1 and CDR2 sequences are SGHRS and YFSETQ. For the CDR3, the DNA is TGCGCCAGCAGCCCTCGAGCGGGGGGTTTCACCGGGGAGCTGTTTTTT. Encoded protein: CASSPRAGGFTGELFF. Supplemented by reference TRBV5-1 and TRBJ2-2, the full variable domain reads KAGVTQTPRYLIKTRGQQVTLSCSPISGHRSVSWYQQTPGQGLQFLFEYFSETQRNKGNFPGRFSGRQFSNSRSEMNVSTLELGDSALYLCASSPRAGGFTGELFFGEGSRLTVL.

This sequence joins TRBV12-3 or TRBV12-4 and TRBJ2-3; D not resolved. Deletions cut 4 bases from V and 7 bases from J, with 12 bases between. The CDR3 runs 13 residues. The CDR3: CASSSLPGNTQYF. The CDR3 bases are TGTGCCAGCAGTTCCCTGCCTGGAAATACGCAGTATTTT.

The CDR3 sequence: CASSLTLTSGNTIYF. The CDR3 nucleotides read TGTGCCAGCAGCTTAACGTTAACCTCTGGAAACACCATATATTTT. This chain joins TRBV7-9 and TRBJ1-3; D is ambiguous. The CDR3 loop spans 15 amino acids. The ends were cut back, 2 bases at V and 0 bases at J, with 8 bases in the middle. Germline V gene data show CDR1 as SEHNR and CDR2 as FQNEAQ (reference sequence). Using reference TRBV7-9 and TRBJ1-3 for the parts outside the CDR3, the full variable domain is DTGVSQNPRHKITKRGQNVTFRCDPISEHNRLYWYRQTLGQGPEFLTYFQNEAQLEKSRLLSDRFSAERPKGSFSTLEIQRTEQGDSAMYLCASSLTLTSGNTIYFGEGSWLTVV.

In its sample, this clonotype was seen a few times. The chain employs TRBV28 and TRBJ2-3, with D tentatively TRBD2 (5 bases). From germline, CDR1 is MDHEN and CDR2 SYDVKM. Deletions cut 6 bases from V and 4 bases from J, with 14 bases between. The CDR3 contains 14 residues. The CDR3 sequence is CASSYPGFADTQYF. The CDR3 nucleotides are TGTGCCAGCAGCTATCCGGGGTTTGCAGATACGCAGTATTTT. The entire variable domain, with the rest obtained from reference TRBV28 and TRBJ2-3, is as follows: DVKVTQSSRYLVKRTGEKVFLECVQDMDHENMFWYRQDPGLGLRLIYFSYDVKMKEKGDIPEGYSVSREKKERFSLILESASTNQTSMYLCASSYPGFADTQYFGPGTRLTVL.

For this clonotype: As the CDR3 is not closed by the conserved phenylalanine or tryptophan, this likely results from a read error. The chain combines TRBV29-1 with TRBJ1-2; D unclear. The CDR3 has 15 amino acids. V was cut by 0 bases and J by 4 bases, with 15 bases left in between. Germline loops: CDR1 SQVTM, CDR2 ANQGSEA. This chain's CDR3 is CSVEDFRGSGYGYTY. CDR3 sequence (DNA): TGCAGCGTTGAAGATTTCCGGGGTAGTGGCTATGGCTACACCTAC.

This clonotype was seen at least ten times. V usage is TRBV11-2 and J usage is TRBJ2-3; D is perhaps TRBD1 (5 bases). V dropped 2 bases and J dropped 6 bases, with 9 bases sitting between them. Germline loops: CDR1 SGHAT, CDR2 FQNNGV. The CDR3 runs to 13 residues. The CDR3 sequence: CASSLLTADTQYF. CDR3 nucleotides: TGTGCCAGCAGCTTACTGACAGCCGATACGCAGTATTTT.

V usage is TRBV29-1 and J usage is TRBJ2-2; D gene uncertain. The CDR3 covers 12 residues. V was pared by 7 bases and J by 4 bases, with 10 bases between. Looked up from germline, CDR1 is SQVTM and CDR2 is ANQGSEA. The chain's CDR3 is CSAGWPTGELFF. The CDR3 bases are TGCAGCGCCGGGTGGCCCACCGGGGAGCTGTTTTTT.

This clonotype was recorded a few times. The chain recombines TRBV6-5 with TRBJ2-3; the D is unclear. Germline loops: CDR1 MNHEY, CDR2 SVGAGI. This CDR3 has 14 amino acids. Trimming removed 2 bases at V and 0 bases at J, with 6 bases between. CDR3 amino acids: CASSYRTSTDTQYF. The CDR3 DNA reads TGTGCCAGCAGTTACCGAACTAGCACAGATACGCAGTATTTT.

This chain links TRBV28 with TRBJ2-2; no clear D. The length of the CDR3 is 15 residues. The germline gives CDR1 MDHEN, CDR2 SYDVKM. The germline V and J ends were trimmed by 3 bases and 2 bases, with 10 bases remaining between them. DNA for the CDR3: TGTGCCAGCAGTTTCCGATCCATTAACACCGGGGAGCTGTTTTTT. Residues: CASSFRSINTGELFF. The full variable domain, with the rest looked up from reference TRBV28 and TRBJ2-2, is DVKVTQSSRYLVKRTGEKVFLECVQDMDHENMFWYRQDPGLGLRLIYFSYDVKMKEKGDIPEGYSVSREKKERFSLILESASTNQTSMYLCASSFRSINTGELFFGEGSRLTVL.

This clonotype was seen many times. The chain couples TRBV4-1 to TRBJ1-1, with 9 bases lining up with TRBD1. Germline V gives CDR1 MGHRA, CDR2 YSYEKL. The CDR3 length is 17 residues. Trimming cost V 1 base and J 3 bases; bases outside gene matches: 9. CDR3 in DNA: TGCGCCAGCAGCCAAGTAACTATAGGGACAGGGTACACTGAAGCTTTCTTT. Its protein is CASSQVTIGTGYTEAFF.

The sample holds one count of this clonotype. One end of the junction is discordant with germline, which a read error may explain. V usage is TRBV7-8 and J usage is TRBJ1-5; 11 positions match TRBD1. The CDR3 covers 13 residues. Germline V CDR1 and CDR2: SGHVS, FQNEAQ. The CDR3 reads CASSVESGQGAYF. DNA for the CDR3: TGTGCCAGCAGCGTTGAATCTGGACAGGGGGCGTATTTT.

This sequence joins TRBV10-3 and TRBJ1-2; 7 bases are shared with TRBD1. This CDR3 contains 14 residues. Per the germline V gene, CDR1 is ENHRY and CDR2 is SYGVKD. Trimming removed 4 bases from V and 2 bases from J; junction bases left unmatched: 4. The CDR3 nucleotides are TGTGCCATCAGTGCACAGGGGACAAACTATGGCTACACCTTC. Protein product: CAISAQGTNYGYTF.

At least ten counts were recorded for this clonotype. The CDR3 region is CASSPTSGDSTTGELFF. The CDR3 bases are TGTGCCAGCAGCCCTACCTCGGGGGATAGTACGACCGGGGAGCTGTTTTTT. The V call is TRBV3-1, the J call TRBJ2-2, with D possibly TRBD2 on 6 matching bases. CDR1 LGHDT and CDR2 YNNKEL come from the germline V gene (reference sequence). V lost 4 bases, J lost 5 bases, and 20 bases lay in between. The CDR3 is made up of 17 amino acids.

V and J are TRBV6-2 or TRBV6-3 and TRBJ1-2; 7 bases are shared with TRBD1. This CDR3 comprises 13 residues. J gave up 0 bases and V 11 bases, and 6 bases lay outside the gene matches. CDR1 MNHEY and CDR2 SVGEGT come from the germline V gene. CDR3 DNA: TGTGCCGGTCACGGGACAGCTAACTATGGCTACACCTTC. This encodes CAGHGTANYGYTF.

The chain employs TRBV29-1 and TRBJ1-5; D unresolved. The V end was cut by 4 bases, the J end by 1 base, with 11 bases between. The CDR3 covers 14 residues. Germline CDR1 reads SQVTM; CDR2 reads ANQGSEA. The CDR3 is CSVVWGGSNQPQHF. CDR3 DNA: TGCAGCGTTGTTTGGGGAGGGAGCAATCAGCCCCAGCATTTT.

This clonotype was observed a handful of times. This chain uses TRBV6-5 with TRBJ2-3; maybe TRBD1 (6 bases). Germline V gene sequence: CDR1 MNHEY, CDR2 SVGAGI. The length of the CDR3 is 15 residues. The V end lost 2 bases, the J end lost 2 bases, and 11 bases lay between the germline ends. The CDR3 reads CASSYRQGNTDTQYF. CDR3 coding DNA: TGTGCCAGCAGTTACCGGCAGGGGAACACAGATACGCAGTATTTT.

The chain couples TRBV5-1 to TRBJ2-3, with D tentatively TRBD1 or TRBD2 (5 bases each). The V and J ends lost 3 bases and 0 bases respectively, with 11 bases between them. This CDR3 spans 15 amino acids. The V gene's germline CDR1 is SGHRS and CDR2 YFSETQ. DNA of the CDR3: TGCGCCAGCAGCTCTAGAGGGGCGAGCACAGATACGCAGTATTTT. It specifies CASSSRGASTDTQYF.

This clonotype was observed a few times. This chain links TRBV7-9 with TRBJ1-4; D gene uncertain. CDR1 and CDR2 from the germline V gene are SEHNR and FQNEAQ (reference sequence). CDR3 size: 14 residues. The V end was cut by 5 bases, the J end by 3 bases, with 10 bases between. Here the CDR3 DNA reads TGTGCCAGCAGCCCCGGGGTGGCTAATGAAAAACTGTTTTTT. Translation: CASSPGVANEKLFF.